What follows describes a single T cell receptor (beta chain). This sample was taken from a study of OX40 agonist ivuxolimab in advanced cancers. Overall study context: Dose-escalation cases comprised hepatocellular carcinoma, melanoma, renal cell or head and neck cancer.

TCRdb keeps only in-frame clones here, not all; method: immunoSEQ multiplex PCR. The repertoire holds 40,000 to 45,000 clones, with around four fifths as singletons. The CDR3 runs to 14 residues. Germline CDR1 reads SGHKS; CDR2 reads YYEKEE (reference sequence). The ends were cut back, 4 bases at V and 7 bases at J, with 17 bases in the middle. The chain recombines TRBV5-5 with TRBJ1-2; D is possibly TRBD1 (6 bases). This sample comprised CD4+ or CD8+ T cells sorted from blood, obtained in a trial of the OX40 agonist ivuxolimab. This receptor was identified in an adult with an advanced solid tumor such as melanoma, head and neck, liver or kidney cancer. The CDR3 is CASSRLGGQSGYTF. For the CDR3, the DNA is TGTGCCAGCAGCCGACTAGGGGGGCAAAGTGGCTACACCTTC.